This T cell receptor (beta chain) came from a study of blood T cells in healthy people across ages. Overall study: About one barcoded TCR beta cDNA was captured per two T cells.

Between the trimmed V and J ends, which lost 4 bases and 0 bases, there was a span of 14 bases. CDR3 length: 16 amino acids. Germline loops: CDR1 ENHRY, CDR2 SYGVKD. Notes on this clonotype: As yet, its antigen is unknown.

Through a sample-barcoded 5' primer and a J-beta primer mix, a second PCR was run for roughly 7 to 12 cycles. One entry per CDR3 protein, called by TCRdb with MiXCR from the 5' RACE reads. There are around 900,000 distinct CDR3 sequences in the sample; roughly 51% occur only once, and about 20% lies in the top ten. General study results and limits: Donor CMV status was unknown, possibly confounding expanded clonotype changes. Diversity was higher, and naive CD4+ cells more numerous, in long-lived donors than in aged donors.

The sample comprised blood. This TCR derives from a woman aged 60 to 75 in good health. The chain carries TRBV10-3 and TRBJ2-3; D unresolved. The CDR3 region has the DNA TGTGCCATCAGTGTGGTAGCAGACACTAGCACAGATACGCAGTATTTT. Its protein is CAISVVADTSTDTQYF.